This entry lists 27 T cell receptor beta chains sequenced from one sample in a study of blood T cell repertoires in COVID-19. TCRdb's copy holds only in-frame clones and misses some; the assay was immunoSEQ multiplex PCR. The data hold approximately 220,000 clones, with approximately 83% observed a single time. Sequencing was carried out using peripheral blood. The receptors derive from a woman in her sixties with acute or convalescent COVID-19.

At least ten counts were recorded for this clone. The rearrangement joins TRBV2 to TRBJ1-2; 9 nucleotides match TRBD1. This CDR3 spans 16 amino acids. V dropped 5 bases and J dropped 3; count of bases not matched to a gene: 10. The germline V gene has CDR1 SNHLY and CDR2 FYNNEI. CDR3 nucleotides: TGTGCCAGCAGTTTCCCAGTGAGACAGGGGGACTATGGCTACACCTTC. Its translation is CASSFPVRQGDYGYTF.

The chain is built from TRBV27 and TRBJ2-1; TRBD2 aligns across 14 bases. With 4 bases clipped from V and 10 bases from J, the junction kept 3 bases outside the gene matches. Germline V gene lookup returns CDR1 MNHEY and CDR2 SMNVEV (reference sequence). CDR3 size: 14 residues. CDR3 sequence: CASSSGLAGAEQFF. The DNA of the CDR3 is TGTGCCAGCAGTTCGGGACTAGCGGGGGCAGAGCAGTTCTTC.

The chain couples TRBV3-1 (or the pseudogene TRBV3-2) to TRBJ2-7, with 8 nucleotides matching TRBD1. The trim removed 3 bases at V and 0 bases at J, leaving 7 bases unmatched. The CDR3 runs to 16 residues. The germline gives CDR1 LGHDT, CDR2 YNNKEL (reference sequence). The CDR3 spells CASSQLGQGNSYEQYF. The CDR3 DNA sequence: TGTGCCAGCAGCCAGCTCGGACAGGGAAACTCCTACGAGCAGTACTTC.

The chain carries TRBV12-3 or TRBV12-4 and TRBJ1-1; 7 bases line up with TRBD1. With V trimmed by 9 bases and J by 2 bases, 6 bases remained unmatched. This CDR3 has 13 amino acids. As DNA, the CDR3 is TGTGCCAGTCTGACAGGGATTAACACTGAAGCTTTCTTT. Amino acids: CASLTGINTEAFF.

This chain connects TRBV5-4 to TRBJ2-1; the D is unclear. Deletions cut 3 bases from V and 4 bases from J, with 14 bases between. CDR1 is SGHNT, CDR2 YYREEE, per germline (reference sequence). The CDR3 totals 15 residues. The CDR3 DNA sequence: TGTGCCAGCAGCTCGTTAGGAGACTTATACAATGAGCAGTTCTTC. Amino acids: CASSSLGDLYNEQFF.

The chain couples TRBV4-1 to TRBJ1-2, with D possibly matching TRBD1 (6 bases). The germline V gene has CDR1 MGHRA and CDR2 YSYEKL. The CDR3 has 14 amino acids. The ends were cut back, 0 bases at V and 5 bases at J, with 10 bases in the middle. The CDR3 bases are TGCGCCAGCAGCCAAGATCCCAGGGGTTATGGCTACACCTTC. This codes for CASSQDPRGYGYTF.

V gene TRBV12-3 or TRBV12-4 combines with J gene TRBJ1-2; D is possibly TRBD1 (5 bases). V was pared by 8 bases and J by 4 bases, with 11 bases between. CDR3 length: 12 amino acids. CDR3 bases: TGTGCCAGCTTCGCGGGGGGCTATGGCTACACCTTC. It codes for CASFAGGYGYTF.

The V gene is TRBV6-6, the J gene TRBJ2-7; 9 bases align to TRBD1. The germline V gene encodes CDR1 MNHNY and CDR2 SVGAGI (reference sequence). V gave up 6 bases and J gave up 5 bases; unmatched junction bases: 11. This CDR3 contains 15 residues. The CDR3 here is CASRQDRGARDEQYF. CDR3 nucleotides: TGTGCCAGCAGACAAGACAGGGGGGCTCGGGACGAGCAGTACTTC.

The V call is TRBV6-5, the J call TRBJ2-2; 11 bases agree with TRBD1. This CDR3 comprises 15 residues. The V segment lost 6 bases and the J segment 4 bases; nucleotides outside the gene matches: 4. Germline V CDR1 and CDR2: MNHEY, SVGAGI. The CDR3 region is CASSRDRGVTGELFF. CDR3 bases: TGTGCCAGCAGCCGGGACAGGGGGGTCACCGGGGAGCTGTTTTTT.

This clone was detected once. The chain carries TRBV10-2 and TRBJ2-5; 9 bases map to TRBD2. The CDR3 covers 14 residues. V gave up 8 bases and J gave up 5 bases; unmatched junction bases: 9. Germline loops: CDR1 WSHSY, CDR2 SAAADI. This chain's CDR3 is CASGMAGGHETQYF. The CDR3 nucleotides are TGCGCCAGCGGCATGGCGGGGGGGCACGAGACCCAGTACTTC.

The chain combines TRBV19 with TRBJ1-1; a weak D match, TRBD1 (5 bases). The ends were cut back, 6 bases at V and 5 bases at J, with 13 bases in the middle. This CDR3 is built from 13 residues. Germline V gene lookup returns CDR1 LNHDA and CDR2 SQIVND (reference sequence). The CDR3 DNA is TGTGCCAGTAGCAGCAAGGGGTGGACTGAAGCTTTCTTT. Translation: CASSSKGWTEAFF.

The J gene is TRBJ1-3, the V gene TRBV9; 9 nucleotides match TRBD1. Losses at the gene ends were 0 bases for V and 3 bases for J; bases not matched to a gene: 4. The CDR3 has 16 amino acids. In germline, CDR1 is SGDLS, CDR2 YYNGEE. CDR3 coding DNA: TGTGCCAGCAGCGTAGAAACAGGGGGCGTTGGAAACACCATATATTTT. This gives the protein CASSVETGGVGNTIYF.

The CDR3 region is CASRLPGGLNTEAFF. CDR3 DNA: TGTGCCAGCAGGCTGCCAGGGGGTCTGAACACTGAAGCTTTCTTT. The V call is TRBV25-1, the J call TRBJ1-1; 7 bases agree with TRBD1. CDR3 length: 15 residues. Trimming removed 6 bases from V and 0 bases from J; junction bases left unmatched: 7. CDR1 and CDR2 from the germline V gene are MGHDK and SYGVNS.

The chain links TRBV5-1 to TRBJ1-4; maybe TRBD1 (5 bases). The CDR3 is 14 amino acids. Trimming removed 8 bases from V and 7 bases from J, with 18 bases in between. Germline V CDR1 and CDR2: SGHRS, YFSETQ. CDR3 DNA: TGCGCCAGGGGTCTGATGGGGCAAGCTGAAAAACTGTTTTTT. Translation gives CARGLMGQAEKLFF.

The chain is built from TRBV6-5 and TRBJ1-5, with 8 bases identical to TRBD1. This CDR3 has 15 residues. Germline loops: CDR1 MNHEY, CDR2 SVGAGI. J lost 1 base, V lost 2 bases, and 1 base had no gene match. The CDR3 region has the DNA TGTGCCAGCAGTTACGACAGGGGCAGCAATCAGCCCCAGCATTTT. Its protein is CASSYDRGSNQPQHF.

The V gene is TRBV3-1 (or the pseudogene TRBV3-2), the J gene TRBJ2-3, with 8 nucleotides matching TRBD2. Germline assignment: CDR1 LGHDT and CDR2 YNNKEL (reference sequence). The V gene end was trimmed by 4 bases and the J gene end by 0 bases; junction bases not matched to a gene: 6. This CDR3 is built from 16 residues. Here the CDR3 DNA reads TGTGCCAGCAGCCTCGCGGGGGGCACTAGCACAGATACGCAGTATTTT. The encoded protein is CASSLAGGTSTDTQYF.

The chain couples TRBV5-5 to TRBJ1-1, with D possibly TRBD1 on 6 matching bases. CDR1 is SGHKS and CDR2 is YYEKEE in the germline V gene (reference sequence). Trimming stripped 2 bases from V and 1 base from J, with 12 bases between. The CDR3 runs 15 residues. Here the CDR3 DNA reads TGTGCCAGCAGCTTAACAGGGTTGGCGAACACTGAAGCTTTCTTT. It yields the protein CASSLTGLANTEAFF.

Here the CDR3 DNA reads TGTGCCAGCAGTGCCGGACAGGGGGCCACCAGCTCCTACGAGCAGTACTTC. It codes for CASSAGQGATSSYEQYF. V is TRBV25-1 and J is TRBJ2-7, with 11 nucleotides matching TRBD1. From germline, CDR1 is MGHDK and CDR2 SYGVNS. The trim removed 4 bases at V and 0 bases at J, leaving 8 bases unmatched. This CDR3 has 17 amino acids.

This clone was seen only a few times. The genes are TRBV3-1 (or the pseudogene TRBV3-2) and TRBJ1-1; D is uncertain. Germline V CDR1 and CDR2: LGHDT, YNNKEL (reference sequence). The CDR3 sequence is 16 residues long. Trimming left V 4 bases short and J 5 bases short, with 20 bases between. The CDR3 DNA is TGTGCCAGCAGCCCCCAAGCCGGTCCTCGGGAGACTGAAGCTTTCTTT. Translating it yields CASSPQAGPRETEAFF.

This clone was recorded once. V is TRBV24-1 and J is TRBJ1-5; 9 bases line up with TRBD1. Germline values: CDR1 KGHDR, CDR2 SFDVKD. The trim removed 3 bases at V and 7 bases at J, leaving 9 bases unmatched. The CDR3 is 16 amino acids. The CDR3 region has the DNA TGTGCCACCAGTGATCCTTCGACAGGGGGAGGCCAGCCCCAGCATTTT. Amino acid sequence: CATSDPSTGGGQPQHF.

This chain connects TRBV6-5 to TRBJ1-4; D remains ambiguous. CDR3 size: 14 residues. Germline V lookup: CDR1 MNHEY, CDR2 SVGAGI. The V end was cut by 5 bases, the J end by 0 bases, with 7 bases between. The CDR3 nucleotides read TGTGCCAGCAGTATAGAGGCAACTAATGAAAAACTGTTTTTT. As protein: CASSIEATNEKLFF.

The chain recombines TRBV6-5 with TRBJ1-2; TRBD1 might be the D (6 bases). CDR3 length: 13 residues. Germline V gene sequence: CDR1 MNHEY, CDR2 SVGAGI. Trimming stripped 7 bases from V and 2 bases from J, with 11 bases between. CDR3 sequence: CASNLGQNYGYTF. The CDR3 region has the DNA TGTGCCAGCAACCTAGGACAGAACTATGGCTACACCTTC.

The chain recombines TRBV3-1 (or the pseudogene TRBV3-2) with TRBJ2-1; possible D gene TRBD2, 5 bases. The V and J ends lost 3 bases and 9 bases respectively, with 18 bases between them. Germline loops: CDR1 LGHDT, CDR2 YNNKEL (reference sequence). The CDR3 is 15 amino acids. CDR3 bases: TGTGCCAGCAGCCAGGGCCAGTTTCTAGCTTGTGAGCAGTTCTTC. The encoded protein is CASSQGQFLACEQFF.

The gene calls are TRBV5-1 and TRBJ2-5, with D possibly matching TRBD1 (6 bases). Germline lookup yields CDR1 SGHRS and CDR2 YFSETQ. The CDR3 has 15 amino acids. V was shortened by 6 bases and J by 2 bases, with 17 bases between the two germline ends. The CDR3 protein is CASTTRGGLQETQYF. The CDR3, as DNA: TGCGCCAGCACCACACGTGGGGGCCTACAAGAGACCCAGTACTTC.

CDR3 residues: CASTQRGNGYTF. CDR3 nucleotides: TGTGCCAGCACCCAACGGGGGAATGGCTACACCTTC. The J gene is TRBJ1-2, the V gene TRBV21-1. TRBV21-1 is marked as a pseudogene. CDR3 length: 12 residues.

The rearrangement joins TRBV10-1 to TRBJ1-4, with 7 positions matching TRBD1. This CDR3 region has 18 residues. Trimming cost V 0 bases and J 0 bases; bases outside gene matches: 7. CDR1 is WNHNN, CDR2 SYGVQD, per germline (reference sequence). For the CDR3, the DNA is TGCGCCAGCAGTGAGTCGAATAGGGGGCGGGCAACTAATGAAAAACTGTTTTTT. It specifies CASSESNRGRATNEKLFF.

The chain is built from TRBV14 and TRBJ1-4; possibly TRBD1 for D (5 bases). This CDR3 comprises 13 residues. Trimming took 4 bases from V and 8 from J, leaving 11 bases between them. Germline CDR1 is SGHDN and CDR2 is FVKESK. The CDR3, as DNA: TGTGCCAGCAGCCGAGGACACGCGGAAAAACTGTTTTTT. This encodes CASSRGHAEKLFF.